The subject of this entry is one TCR beta chain. The CDR3 length is 16 residues. Germline values: CDR1 SGHTA, CDR2 FQGNSA. Trimming removed 5 bases at V and 0 bases at J, with 16 bases between. These data are taken from a study of cytomegalovirus exposure and HLA in healthy donors. Study-wide context: An early release of data contained 70 million to 95 million unique TCRs, which came from HLA-typed donors.

PCR was performed using 60 Vbeta and 13 Jbeta primers. This table comes from immunoSEQ multiplex PCR, and its TCRdb copy is limited to in-frame clones, with some not included. The data show approximately 150,000 clones, over 75% seen once. The sequencing sample was made of PBMCs. This chain connects TRBV7-2 to TRBJ2-5; D uncertain. The source of this sequence is a woman aged 30 to 39 in good health and CMV-seronegative. In nucleotides, the CDR3 is TGTGCCAGCAGCCCCGAAAAGCTTCGATACCAAGAGACCCAGTACTTC. It is translated as CASSPEKLRYQETQYF.